This TCR beta chain was identified during a study of vaccination effects on CD4 cells after COVID-19. At the level of the study: Each person got two doses of an mRNA SARS-CoV-2 vaccine, BNT162b2 or mRNA-1273.

The repertoire was sequenced with immunoSEQ multiplex PCR; TCRdb's copy has only in-frame clones and lacks some. The data contain tens of thousands of clones, approximately 71% of them singletons. The CDR3 contains 14 residues. Trimming left V 5 bases short and J 1 base short, with 11 bases between. Germline V gives CDR1 PRHDT, CDR2 FYEKMQ (reference sequence). Study-wide results and limits: At late timepoints after vaccination, vaccine- and infection-induced clones shrank markedly.

For this clone: Its antigen remains unknown.

Sequencing in the ViraFEST assay came after antigen-specific CD4+ T cells had been expanded with viral peptide pools, which were used to stimulate PBMC. Upon completion of about eleven days in culture, CD4+ T cells were isolated. All vaccine recipients tested negative for nucleocapsid antibodies and had never contracted SARS-CoV-2 infection. Each well held 1.5 million to 2.5 million PBMC cultured with around 10 ug/ml peptides and roughly 9 IU/ml IL-2. On day 3 and again on day 7, half the medium was replaced with IL-2 medium. Sequencing used CD4+ T cells from PBMCs cultured with HCoV-OC43 spike peptides, obtained before COVID-19 vaccination. Subset described: HCoV-OC43 spike overlapping peptide pool stimulation. The chain couples TRBV13 to TRBJ1-2; D remains ambiguous. This TCR derives from a human donor who received a COVID-19 vaccine. In DNA form, the CDR3 reads TGTGCCAGCAGCGACCAAGGGTTTAACTATGGCTACACCTTC. Its translation: CASSDQGFNYGYTF.